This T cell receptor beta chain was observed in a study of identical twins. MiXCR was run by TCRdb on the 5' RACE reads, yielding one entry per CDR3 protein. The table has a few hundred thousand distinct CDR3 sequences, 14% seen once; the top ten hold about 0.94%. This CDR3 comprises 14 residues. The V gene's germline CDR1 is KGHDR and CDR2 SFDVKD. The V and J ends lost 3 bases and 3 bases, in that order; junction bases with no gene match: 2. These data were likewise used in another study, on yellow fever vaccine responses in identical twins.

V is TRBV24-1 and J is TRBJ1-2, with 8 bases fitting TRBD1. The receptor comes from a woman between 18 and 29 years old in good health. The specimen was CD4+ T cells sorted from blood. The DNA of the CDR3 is TGTGCCACCAGTGATCTGGACAGGGACTATGGCTACACCTTC. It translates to CATSDLDRDYGYTF.